This T cell receptor beta chain was captured in a study of identical twins. TCRdb used MiXCR to reprocess the 5' RACE reads, holding one entry per CDR3 protein. The data hold about 240,000 distinct CDR3 sequences, with approximately 7.8% observed a single time. Only a few counts were recorded for this clonotype. Antigen specificity is unknown. CDR3 size: 15 residues. The germline CDR1 and CDR2 sequences are MDHEN and SYDVKM. Trimming removed 4 bases from V and 3 bases from J; junction bases left unmatched: 4. Points from the study as a whole: Out-of-frame beta chain sequences displayed weaker excess sharing between twins. Potential partial confounding of zero-insertion analyses by invariant MAIT and iNKT cells was noted.

The data also belong to a second study, concerning yellow fever vaccine responses in identical twins.

The chain couples TRBV28 to TRBJ1-2; 11 nucleotides match TRBD1. The TCR sequence derives from a woman aged 18 to 35 in good health. The sequencing input was CD8+ T cells sorted from blood. CDR3 sequence reads: CASSWTGGADYGYTF. CDR3 in DNA: TGTGCCAGCAGTTGGACAGGGGGCGCGGACTATGGCTACACCTTC.